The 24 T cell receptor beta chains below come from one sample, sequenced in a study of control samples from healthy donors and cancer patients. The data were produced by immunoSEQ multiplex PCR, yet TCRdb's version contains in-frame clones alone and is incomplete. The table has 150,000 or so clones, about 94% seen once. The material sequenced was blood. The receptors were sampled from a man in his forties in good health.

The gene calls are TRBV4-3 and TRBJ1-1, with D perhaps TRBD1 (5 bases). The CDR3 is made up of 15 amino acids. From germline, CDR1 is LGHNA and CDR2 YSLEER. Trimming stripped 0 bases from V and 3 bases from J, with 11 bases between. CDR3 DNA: TGCGCCAGCAGCCAAGAGAACAGGCCCCACACTGAAGCTTTCTTT. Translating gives CASSQENRPHTEAFF.

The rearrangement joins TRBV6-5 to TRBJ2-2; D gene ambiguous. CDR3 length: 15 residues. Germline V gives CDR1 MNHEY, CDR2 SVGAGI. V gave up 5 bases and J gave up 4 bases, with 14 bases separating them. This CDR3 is CASSPGRTSTGELFF. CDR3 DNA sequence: TGTGCCAGCAGTCCTGGACGGACCTCCACCGGGGAGCTGTTTTTT.

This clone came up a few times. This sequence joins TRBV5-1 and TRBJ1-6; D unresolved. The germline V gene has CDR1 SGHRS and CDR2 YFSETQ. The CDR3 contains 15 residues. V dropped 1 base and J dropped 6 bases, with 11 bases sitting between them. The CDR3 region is CASSLNDGSNSPLHF. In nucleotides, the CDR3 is TGCGCCAGCAGCTTGAACGACGGTTCTAATTCACCCCTCCACTTT.

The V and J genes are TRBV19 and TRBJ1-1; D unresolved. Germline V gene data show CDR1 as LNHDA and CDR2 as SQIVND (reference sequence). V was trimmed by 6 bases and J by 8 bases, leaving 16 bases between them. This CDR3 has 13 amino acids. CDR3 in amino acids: CASSHREEGEAFF. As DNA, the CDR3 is TGTGCCAGTAGCCACCGCGAGGAGGGAGAAGCTTTCTTT.

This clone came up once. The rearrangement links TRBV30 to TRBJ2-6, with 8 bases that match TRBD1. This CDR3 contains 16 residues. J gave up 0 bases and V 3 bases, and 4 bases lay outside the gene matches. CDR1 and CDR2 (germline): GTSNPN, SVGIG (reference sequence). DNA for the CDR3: TGTGCCTGGAGGGGGACAGGAGTCTCTGGGGCCAACGTCCTGACTTTC. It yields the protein CAWRGTGVSGANVLTF.

As DNA, the CDR3 is TGTGCCAGCAGAGGACAGTGGAACACCGGGGAGCTGTTTTTT. It codes for CASRGQWNTGELFF. The chain links TRBV27 to TRBJ2-2; TRBD1 is a possible D gene (6 bases). Between the trimmed V and J ends, which lost 6 bases and 1 base, there was a span of 9 bases. Per the germline V gene, CDR1 is MNHEY and CDR2 is SMNVEV (reference sequence). This CDR3 has 14 amino acids.

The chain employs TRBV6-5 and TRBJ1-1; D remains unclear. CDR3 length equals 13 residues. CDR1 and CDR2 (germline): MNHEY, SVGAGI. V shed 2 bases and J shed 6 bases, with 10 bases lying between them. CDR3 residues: CASSYHQMAEAFF. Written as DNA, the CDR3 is TGTGCCAGCAGTTACCATCAGATGGCTGAAGCTTTCTTT.

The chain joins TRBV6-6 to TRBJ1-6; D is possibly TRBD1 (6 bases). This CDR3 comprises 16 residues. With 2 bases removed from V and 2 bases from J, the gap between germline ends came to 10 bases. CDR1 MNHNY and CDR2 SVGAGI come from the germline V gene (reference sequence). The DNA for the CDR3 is TGTGCCAGCAGTTACGACGGGGGCGCCTATAATTCACCCCTCCACTTT. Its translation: CASSYDGGAYNSPLHF.

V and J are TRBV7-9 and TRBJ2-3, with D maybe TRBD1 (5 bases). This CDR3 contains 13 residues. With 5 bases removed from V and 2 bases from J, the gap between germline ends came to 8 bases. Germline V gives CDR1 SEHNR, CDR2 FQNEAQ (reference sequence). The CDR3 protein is CASSPRVTDTQYF. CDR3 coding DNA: TGTGCCAGCAGCCCCAGGGTCACAGATACGCAGTATTTT.

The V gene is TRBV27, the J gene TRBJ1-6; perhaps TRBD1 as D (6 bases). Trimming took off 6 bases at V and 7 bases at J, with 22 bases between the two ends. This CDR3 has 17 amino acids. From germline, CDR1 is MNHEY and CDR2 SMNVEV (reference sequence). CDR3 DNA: TGTGCCAGCAGCCGACTTCCCCCCAGGCAGGGGAATTCACCCCTCCACTTT. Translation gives CASSRLPPRQGNSPLHF.

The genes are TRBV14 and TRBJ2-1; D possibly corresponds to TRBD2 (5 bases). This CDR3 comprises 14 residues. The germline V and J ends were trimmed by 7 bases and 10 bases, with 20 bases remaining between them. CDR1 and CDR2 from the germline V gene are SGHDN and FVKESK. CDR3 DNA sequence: TGTGCCAGCAACGACTATTTGGGCCTTGGGGAGCAGTTCTTC. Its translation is CASNDYLGLGEQFF.

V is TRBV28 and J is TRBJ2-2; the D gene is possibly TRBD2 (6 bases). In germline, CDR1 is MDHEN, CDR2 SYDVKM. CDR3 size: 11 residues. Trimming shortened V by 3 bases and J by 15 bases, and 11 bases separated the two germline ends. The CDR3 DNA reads TGTGCCAGCAGTTTGGGCCGCGGGGTGTTTTTT. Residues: CASSLGRGVFF.

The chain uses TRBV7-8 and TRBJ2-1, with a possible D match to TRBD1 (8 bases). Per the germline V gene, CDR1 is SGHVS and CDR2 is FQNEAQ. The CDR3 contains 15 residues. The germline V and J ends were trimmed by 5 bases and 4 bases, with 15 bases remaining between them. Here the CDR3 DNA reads TGTGCCAGCAGCGTAGACAGGGGAGGGTACAATGAGCAGTTCTTC. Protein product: CASSVDRGGYNEQFF. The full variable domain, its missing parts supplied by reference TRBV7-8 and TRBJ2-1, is GAGVSQSPRYKVAKRGQDVALRCDPISGHVSLFWYQQALGQGPEFLTYFQNEAQLDKSGLPSDRFFAERPEGSVSTLKIQRTQQEDSAVYLCASSVDRGGYNEQFFGPGTRLTVL.

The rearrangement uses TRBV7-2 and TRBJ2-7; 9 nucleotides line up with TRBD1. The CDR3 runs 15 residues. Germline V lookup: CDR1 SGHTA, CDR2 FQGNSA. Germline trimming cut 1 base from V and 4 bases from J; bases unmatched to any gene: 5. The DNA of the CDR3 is TGTGCCAGCAGCTTAGGTCCACAGGGGGCTTACGAGCAGTACTTC. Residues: CASSLGPQGAYEQYF.

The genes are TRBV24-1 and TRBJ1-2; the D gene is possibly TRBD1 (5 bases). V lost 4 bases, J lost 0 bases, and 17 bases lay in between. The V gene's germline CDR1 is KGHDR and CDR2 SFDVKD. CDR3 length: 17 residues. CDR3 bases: TGTGCCACCAGTGACCCGAGCCTGGCAGGGCCTAACTATGGCTACACCTTC. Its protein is CATSDPSLAGPNYGYTF.

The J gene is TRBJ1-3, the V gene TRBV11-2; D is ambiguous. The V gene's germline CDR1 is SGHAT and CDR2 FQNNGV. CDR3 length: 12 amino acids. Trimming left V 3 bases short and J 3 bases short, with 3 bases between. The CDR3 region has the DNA TGTGCCAGCAGCTTGGGTGGAAACACCATATATTTT. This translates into CASSLGGNTIYF.

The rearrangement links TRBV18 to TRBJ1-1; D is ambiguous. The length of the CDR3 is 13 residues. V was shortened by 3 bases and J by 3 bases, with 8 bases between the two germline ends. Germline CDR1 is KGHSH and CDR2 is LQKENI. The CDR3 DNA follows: TGTGCCAGCTCACCGAGCGGGTACACTGAAGCTTTCTTT. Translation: CASSPSGYTEAFF. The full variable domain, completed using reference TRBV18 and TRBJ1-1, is NAGVMQNPRHLVRRRGQEARLRCSPMKGHSHVYWYRQLPEEGLKFMVYLQKENIIDESGMPKERFSAEFPKEGPSILRIQQVVRGDSAAYFCASSPSGYTEAFFGQGTRLTVV.

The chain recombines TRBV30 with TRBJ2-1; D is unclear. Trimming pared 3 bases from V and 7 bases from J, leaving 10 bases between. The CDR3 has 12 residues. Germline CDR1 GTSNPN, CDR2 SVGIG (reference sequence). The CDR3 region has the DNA TGTGCCTGGAGCGCTACAGTGAATGAGCAGTTCTTC. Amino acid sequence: CAWSATVNEQFF.

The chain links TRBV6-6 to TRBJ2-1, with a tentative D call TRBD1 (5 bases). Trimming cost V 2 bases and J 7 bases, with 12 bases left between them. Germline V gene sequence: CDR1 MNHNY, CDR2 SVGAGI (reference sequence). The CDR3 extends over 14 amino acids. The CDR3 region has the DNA TGTGCCAGCAGTTACCGACAGACGGAGAATGAGCAGTTCTTC. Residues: CASSYRQTENEQFF.

The CDR3 reads CASSSISVGYNEQFF. The DNA for the CDR3 is TGTGCCAGCAGTTCTATTAGCGTTGGGTACAATGAGCAGTTCTTC. J is TRBJ2-1 and V is TRBV3-1 (or the pseudogene TRBV3-2), with D perhaps matching TRBD2 (5 bases). Germline values: CDR1 LGHDT, CDR2 YNNKEL (reference sequence). This CDR3 has 15 amino acids. Trimming removed 6 bases from V and 4 bases from J, with 16 bases in between.

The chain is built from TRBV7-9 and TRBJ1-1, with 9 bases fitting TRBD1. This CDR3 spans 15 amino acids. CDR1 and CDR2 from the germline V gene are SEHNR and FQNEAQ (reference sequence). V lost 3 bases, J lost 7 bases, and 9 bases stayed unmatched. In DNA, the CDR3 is TGTGCCAGCAGCTTTTACGACAGGGGGGGACGTGAAGCTTTCTTT. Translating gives CASSFYDRGGREAFF.

The chain's CDR3 is CASTASSNQPQHF. The CDR3 nucleotides are TGTGCCAGCACCGCCAGTAGCAATCAGCCCCAGCATTTT. This chain links TRBV12-3 or TRBV12-4 with TRBJ1-5; D is undetermined. V dropped 7 bases and J dropped 0 bases, with 7 bases sitting between them. The CDR3 loop spans 13 amino acids.

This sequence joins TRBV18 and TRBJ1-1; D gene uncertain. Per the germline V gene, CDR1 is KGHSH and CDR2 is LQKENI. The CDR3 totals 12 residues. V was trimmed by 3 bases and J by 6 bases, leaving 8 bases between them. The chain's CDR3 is CASSPRTSEAFF. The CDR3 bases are TGTGCCAGCTCACCCAGGACCTCTGAAGCTTTCTTT.

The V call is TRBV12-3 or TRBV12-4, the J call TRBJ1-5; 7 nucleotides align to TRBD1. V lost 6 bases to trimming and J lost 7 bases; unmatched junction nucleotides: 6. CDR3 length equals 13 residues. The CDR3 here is CASSDREGQPQHF. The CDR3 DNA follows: TGTGCCAGCAGCGACAGGGAGGGACAGCCCCAGCATTTT.